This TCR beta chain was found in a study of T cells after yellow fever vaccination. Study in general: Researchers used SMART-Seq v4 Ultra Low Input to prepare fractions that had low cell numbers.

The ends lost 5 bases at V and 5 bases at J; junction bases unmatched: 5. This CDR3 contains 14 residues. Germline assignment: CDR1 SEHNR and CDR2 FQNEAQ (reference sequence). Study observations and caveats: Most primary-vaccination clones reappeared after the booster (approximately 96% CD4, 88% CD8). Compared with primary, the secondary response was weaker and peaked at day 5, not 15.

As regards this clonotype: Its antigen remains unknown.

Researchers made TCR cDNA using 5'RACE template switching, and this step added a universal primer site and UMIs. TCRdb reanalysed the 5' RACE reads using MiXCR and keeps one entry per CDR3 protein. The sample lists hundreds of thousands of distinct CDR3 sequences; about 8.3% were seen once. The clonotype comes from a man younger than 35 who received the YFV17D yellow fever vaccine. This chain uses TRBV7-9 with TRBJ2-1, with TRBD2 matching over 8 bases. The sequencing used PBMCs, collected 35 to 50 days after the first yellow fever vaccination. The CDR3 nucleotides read TGTGCCAGCAGCGCCCTCGGGGGGGACAATGAGCAGTTCTTC. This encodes CASSALGGDNEQFF.